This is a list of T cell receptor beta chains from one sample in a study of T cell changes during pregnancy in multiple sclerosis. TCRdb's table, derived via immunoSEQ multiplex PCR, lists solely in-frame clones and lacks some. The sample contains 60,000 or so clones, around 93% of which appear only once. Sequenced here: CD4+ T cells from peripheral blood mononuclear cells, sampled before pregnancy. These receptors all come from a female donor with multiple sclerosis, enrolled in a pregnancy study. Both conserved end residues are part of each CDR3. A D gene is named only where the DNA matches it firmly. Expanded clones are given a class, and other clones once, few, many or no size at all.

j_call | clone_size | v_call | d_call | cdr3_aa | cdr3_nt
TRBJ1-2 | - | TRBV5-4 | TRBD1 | CASSLAGTGGGNGYTF | TGTGCCAGCAGCTTGGCTGGGACAGGGGGCGGGAATGGCTACACCTTC
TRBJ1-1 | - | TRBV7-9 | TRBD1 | CASSPAWDRGLNTEAFF | TGTGCCAGCAGCCCCGCCTGGGACAGGGGCCTGAACACTGAAGCTTTCTTT
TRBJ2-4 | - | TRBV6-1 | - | CASSEFDGRGSIQYF | TGTGCCAGCAGTGAATTCGACGGGAGAGGTAGCATTCAGTACTTC
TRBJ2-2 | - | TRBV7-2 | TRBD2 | CASSPLAGGPTGELFF | TGTGCCAGCAGCCCACTAGCGGGAGGGCCCACCGGGGAGCTGTTTTTT
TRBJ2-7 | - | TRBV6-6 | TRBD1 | CASSLLTGINEQYF | TGTGCCAGCAGCCTCCTGACAGGGATCAACGAGCAGTACTTC
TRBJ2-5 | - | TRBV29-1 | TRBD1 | CSVEEQGLKTQYF | TGCAGCGTTGAAGAACAGGGGCTTAAGACCCAGTACTTC
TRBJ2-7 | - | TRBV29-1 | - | CSVAQRLVNPYEQYF | TGCAGCGTGGCCCAGAGGCTAGTAAACCCCTACGAGCAGTACTTC
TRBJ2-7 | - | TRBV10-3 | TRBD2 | CAIRGIAGEEQYF | TGTGCCATCAGGGGGATAGCGGGAGAGGAGCAGTACTTC
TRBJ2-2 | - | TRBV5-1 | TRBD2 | CASSLTGTSGIGTGELFF | TGCGCCAGCAGCTTGACCGGGACTAGCGGGATTGGCACCGGGGAGCTGTTTTTT
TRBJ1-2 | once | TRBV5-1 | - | CASSVGGAAADGYTF | TGCGCCAGCAGCGTCGGCGGGGCGGCGGCGGATGGCTACACCTTC
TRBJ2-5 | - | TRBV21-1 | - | CASSTFVTRKHQETQYF | TGTGCCAGCAGCACCTTTGTGACTAGAAAACACCAAGAGACCCAGTACTTC
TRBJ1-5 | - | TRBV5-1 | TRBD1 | CASSREQGIFNQPQHF | TGCGCCAGCAGCCGCGAACAGGGGATATTTAATCAGCCCCAGCATTTT
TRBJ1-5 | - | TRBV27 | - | CASSLQGNQPQHF | TGTGCCAGCAGTTTACAGGGAAATCAGCCCCAGCATTTT
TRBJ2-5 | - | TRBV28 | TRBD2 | CAGGQSELAGGETQYF | TGTGCCGGCGGGCAATCGGAACTAGCGGGAGGAGAGACCCAGTACTTC
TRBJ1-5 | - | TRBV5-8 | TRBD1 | CASSLQGAEAKPQHF | TGTGCCAGCAGCTTGCAGGGGGCTGAAGCAAAGCCCCAGCATTTT
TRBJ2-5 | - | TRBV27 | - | CASRAELYETQYF | TGTGCCAGCAGGGCGGAGCTCTACGAGACCCAGTACTTC
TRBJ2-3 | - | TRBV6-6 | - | CASRHRGTDTQYF | TGTGCCAGCAGACACAGGGGCACAGATACGCAGTATTTT
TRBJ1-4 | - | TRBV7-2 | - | CASSQNRGEKLFF | TGTGCCAGCAGCCAAAATAGGGGTGAAAAACTGTTTTTT
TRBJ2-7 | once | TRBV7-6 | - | CASSLIATGSSYEQYF | TGTGCCAGCAGCTTGATTGCTACTGGGAGCTCCTACGAGCAGTACTTC
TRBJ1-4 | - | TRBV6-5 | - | CASSVTANEKLFF | TGTGCCAGCAGTGTCACAGCTAATGAAAAACTGTTTTTT
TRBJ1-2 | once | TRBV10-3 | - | CAISSLGGTYGYTF | TGTGCCATCAGTTCCCTAGGAGGAACCTATGGCTACACCTTC
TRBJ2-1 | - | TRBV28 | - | CASSPPRTYNEQFF | TGTGCCAGCAGTCCCCCTCGGACTTACAATGAGCAGTTCTTC
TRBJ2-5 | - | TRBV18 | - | CASSRDKGQETQYF | TGTGCCAGCTCACGAGACAAGGGGCAAGAGACCCAGTACTTC
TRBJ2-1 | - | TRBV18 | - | CASSKPGQGHEQFF | TGTGCCAGCTCAAAACCGGGACAAGGCCATGAGCAGTTCTTC